A single sample is the source of the 2 T cell receptor beta chains below, sequenced in a study of T cells in Graves' hyperthyroidism and ophthalmopathy. Using RNA transcripts as the source, TCR beta CDR3 regions were amplified. Initially, a first-round RT-PCR of the TCR CDR3 employed the HTBI primer set. TCRdb reprocessed the multiplex PCR reads with MiXCR, giving one entry per CDR3 protein. The sample contains a few hundred thousand distinct CDR3 sequences, about 15% of which appear only once. The material sequenced was blood. The receptors come from a woman under 30 with Graves' hyperthyroidism that later progressed to Graves' ophthalmopathy.

The rearrangement links TRBV24-1 to TRBJ2-1; D perhaps matches TRBD2 (5 bases). This CDR3 is built from 15 residues. Trimming took 4 bases from V and 0 from J, leaving 9 bases between them. Germline V gene lookup returns CDR1 KGHDR and CDR2 SFDVKD. The CDR3 nucleotides are TGTGCCACCAGTGACAAACTAGTCTCCTACAATGAGCAGTTCTTC. It specifies CATSDKLVSYNEQFF.

Regarding this clonotype: A read error may explain this, as a much larger clone is one base away. The rearrangement uses TRBV2 and TRBJ2-1; the D gene is possibly TRBD2 (5 bases). Per germline, CDR1 SNHLY and CDR2 FYNNEI. This CDR3 has 15 residues. The CDR3 reads CASTGRGSSYNEKFF. In nucleotides, the CDR3 is TGTGCCAGCACCGGAAGAGGGAGCTCCTACAATGAGAAGTTCTTC.